Listed here are 10 T cell receptor beta chains from one sample, sequenced in a study of PD-L1 blockade in urothelial cancer. Assay: immunoSEQ multiplex PCR; the TCRdb copy retains only in-frame clones and omits some. The sample has about 35,000 clones, just over 35% seen once. The material was tumor tissue, obtained before atezolizumab (anti-PD-L1) treatment. The receptors derive from a man in his 60s with urothelial cancer.

DNA of the CDR3: TGTGCCTGGAGACCCCTAGCGGGGGGAGGGAATGAGCAGTTCTTC. It translates to CAWRPLAGGGNEQFF. The chain has TRBV30 and TRBJ2-1, with 11 bases lining up with TRBD2. The CDR3 is made up of 15 amino acids. Unmatched junction bases numbered 8, after V lost 3 bases and J lost 7 bases. In germline, CDR1 is GTSNPN, CDR2 SVGIG (reference sequence).

The chain recombines TRBV15 with TRBJ1-2, with D possibly matching TRBD1 (5 bases). Germline V CDR1 and CDR2: LNHNV, YYDKDF (reference sequence). There are 16 residues in the CDR3. Trimming cost V 0 bases and J 6 bases, with 17 bases left between them. In nucleotides, the CDR3 is TGTGCCACCAGCAGAGATCTAAGAGGGGAAGGCGATGGCTACACCTTC. As protein: CATSRDLRGEGDGYTF.

In its sample, this clone was seen many times. The chain carries TRBV10-3 and TRBJ2-7; TRBD1 is a possible D gene (6 bases). The CDR3 has 14 residues. Trimming pared 9 bases from V and 7 bases from J, leaving 22 bases between. The V gene's germline CDR1 is ENHRY and CDR2 SYGVKD. The CDR3 sequence is CAITNIPGTSEQYF. For the CDR3, the DNA is TGTGCCATTACGAATATCCCCGGGACAAGTGAGCAGTACTTC.

CDR3 loop: CASSQERRTSVNEQFF. The CDR3 DNA is TGTGCCAGCAGCCAAGAGAGGAGGACTAGCGTCAATGAGCAGTTCTTC. The chain employs TRBV14 and TRBJ2-1; 9 bases align to TRBD2. Germline V gene lookup returns CDR1 SGHDN and CDR2 FVKESK. This CDR3 has 16 residues. With V trimmed by 0 bases and J by 6 bases, 6 bases remained unmatched.

The V gene is TRBV15, the J gene TRBJ1-4, with D unclear. The ends were cut back, 0 bases at V and 0 bases at J, with 8 bases in the middle. This CDR3 is built from 16 residues. The germline CDR1 and CDR2 sequences are LNHNV and YYDKDF (reference sequence). CDR3 sequence (DNA): TGTGCCACCAGCAGAGATCTATGGGCAACTAATGAAAAACTGTTTTTT. Translation gives CATSRDLWATNEKLFF.

There are a few counts of this clone. This sequence joins TRBV15 and TRBJ2-3; D is unclear. Germline V gene data show CDR1 as LNHNV and CDR2 as YYDKDF (reference sequence). The CDR3 has 16 amino acids. V lost 0 bases, J lost 6 bases, and 16 bases lay in between. This CDR3 reads CATSREFGLGRDTQYF. As DNA, the CDR3 is TGTGCCACCAGCAGAGAATTTGGGCTAGGTCGGGATACGCAGTATTTT.

A few counts support this clone. V usage is TRBV11-3 and J usage is TRBJ2-1; D is possibly TRBD2 (5 bases). V dropped 5 bases and J dropped 5 bases, with 16 bases sitting between them. The CDR3 spans 15 residues. The V gene's germline CDR1 is SGHNT and CDR2 YENEEA. In nucleotides, the CDR3 is TGTGCCAGCAGCCAAGTTAGCCGGGAAGACAATGAGCAGTTCTTC. It specifies CASSQVSREDNEQFF.

The gene calls are TRBV5-1 and TRBJ2-5; perhaps TRBD2 as D (5 bases). V dropped 0 bases and J dropped 5 bases, with 11 bases sitting between them. CDR1 SGHRS and CDR2 YFSETQ come from the germline V gene. The CDR3 runs to 14 residues. The chain's CDR3 is CASSLAPGGETQYF. CDR3 coding DNA: TGCGCCAGCAGCTTGGCCCCAGGAGGTGAGACCCAGTACTTC.

The chain uses TRBV2 and TRBJ1-5; D is possibly TRBD1 (6 bases). CDR1 SNHLY and CDR2 FYNNEI come from the germline V gene. CDR3 length equals 13 residues. The V end was cut by 7 bases, the J end by 4 bases, with 11 bases between. The CDR3 coding sequence is TGTGCCAGCATTCGACAGGAAAATCAGCCCCAGCATTTT. Translated, it gives CASIRQENQPQHF.

The chain carries TRBV15 and TRBJ2-2, with D perhaps matching TRBD2 (7 bases). This CDR3 has 16 amino acids. Germline V gene lookup returns CDR1 LNHNV and CDR2 YYDKDF (reference sequence). Trimming shortened V by 2 bases and J by 4 bases, and 14 bases separated the two germline ends. CDR3 sequence reads: CATSRKGGGTTGELFF. The CDR3 DNA sequence: TGTGCCACCAGCAGAAAAGGGGGGGGCACCACCGGGGAGCTGTTTTTT.